This TCR beta chain is drawn from a study of OX40 agonist ivuxolimab in advanced cancers. Whole-study findings and limits: Still undetermined is the antigen specificity of the expanded peripheral T cells. Also present in some nonresponders was a low level of normalized T-cell clonal expansion.

As concerns this clone: The antigen remains undetermined.

The CDR3 totals 11 residues. CDR1 is SGHTA and CDR2 is FQGNSA in the germline V gene. Trimming removed 7 bases from V and 1 base from J, with 4 bases in between. This table comes from immunoSEQ multiplex PCR, and its TCRdb copy is limited to in-frame clones, with some not included. The sample holds around 100,000 clones, 75% to 90% seen once. The receptor was isolated from an adult with an advanced solid tumor such as melanoma, head and neck, liver or kidney cancer. V gene TRBV7-2 combines with J gene TRBJ1-1; the D is unclear. The sample here was CD4+ or CD8+ T cells sorted from blood, taken in a trial of the OX40 agonist ivuxolimab. DNA of the CDR3: TGTGCCAGCACCCGGAACACTGAAGCTTTCTTT. As protein: CASTRNTEAFF.